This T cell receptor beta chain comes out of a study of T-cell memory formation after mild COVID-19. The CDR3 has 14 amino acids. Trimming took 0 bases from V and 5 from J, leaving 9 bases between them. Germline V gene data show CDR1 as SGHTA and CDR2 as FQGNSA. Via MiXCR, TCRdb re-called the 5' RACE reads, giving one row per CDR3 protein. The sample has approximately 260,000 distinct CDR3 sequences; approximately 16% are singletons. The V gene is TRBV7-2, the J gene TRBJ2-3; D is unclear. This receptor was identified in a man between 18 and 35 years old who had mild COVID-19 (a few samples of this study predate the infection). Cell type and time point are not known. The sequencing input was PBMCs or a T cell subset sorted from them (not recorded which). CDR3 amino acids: CASSLARRLDTQYF. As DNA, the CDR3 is TGTGCCAGCAGCTTAGCGCGACGGCTAGATACGCAGTATTTT.